Each of the 31 T cell receptor beta chains below was sequenced from the same sample in a study of Tregs in tolerant kidney transplant recipients. The nonmyeloablative bone marrow transplants came from related graft donors, with transient mixed chimerism. Using immunoSEQ multiplex PCR, the repertoire was profiled, and TCRdb retains in-frame clones only, with some absent. Among 65,000 or so clones listed, 80% to 90% were seen once. The source material was CD4+ T cells from blood (PBMCs), sampled 6 months after the transplant. These receptors were collected from a human patient who received a combined kidney and bone marrow transplant. Some T cells may have originated in the graft donor.

The V and J genes are TRBV4-3 and TRBJ1-2; perhaps TRBD1 as D (5 bases). The V end was cut by 0 bases, the J end by 4 bases, with 12 bases between. CDR1 LGHNA and CDR2 YSLEER come from the germline V gene. This CDR3 is built from 15 residues. CDR3 coding DNA: TGCGCCAGCAGCCAAGACTCCGGGGGAGCCTATGGCTACACCTTC. Encoded protein: CASSQDSGGAYGYTF.

The V and J genes are TRBV19 and TRBJ1-4; 7 positions agree with TRBD1. This CDR3 is built from 15 residues. The germline CDR1 and CDR2 sequences are LNHDA and SQIVND (reference sequence). V trimming: 5 bases; J trimming: 7 bases; junction bases outside the gene matches: 10. CDR3: CASSVRQGRIEKLFF. CDR3 DNA: TGTGCCAGTAGTGTTCGACAGGGACGGATTGAAAAACTGTTTTTT.

The rearrangement uses TRBV5-1 and TRBJ2-7, with 10 bases fitting TRBD1. CDR3 length: 14 residues. V was pared by 7 bases and J by 2 bases, with 6 bases of the junction left unmatched. Germline V gene data show CDR1 as SGHRS and CDR2 as YFSETQ. CDR3 region: CASRTGTGAYEQYF. CDR3 DNA: TGCGCCAGCCGGACCGGGACAGGGGCCTACGAGCAGTACTTC.

A remark on this clone: Other DNA sequences from this sample encode an identical CDR3 as well. The CDR3 loop reads CASSQEIAGGLGEQYF. The CDR3 coding sequence is TGCGCCAGCAGCCAAGAAATAGCGGGGGGGCTAGGCGAGCAGTACTTC. The chain combines TRBV4-3 with TRBJ2-7; 11 nucleotides match TRBD2. J gave up 6 bases and V 0 bases, and 7 bases lay outside the gene matches. CDR3 length equals 16 residues. The germline V gene encodes CDR1 LGHNA and CDR2 YSLEER.

The rearrangement links TRBV7-2 to TRBJ1-5; tentative D call: TRBD1 (5 bases). From germline, CDR1 is SGHTA and CDR2 FQGNSA. Trimming pared 6 bases from V and 4 bases from J, leaving 10 bases between. This CDR3 is 13 amino acids long. In DNA form, the CDR3 reads TGTGCCAGCAGTTTGACAGTTAATCAGCCCCAGCATTTT. It encodes CASSLTVNQPQHF.

This clone was found once. V gene TRBV23-1 combines with J gene TRBJ1-4, with TRBD1 matching over 7 bases. Being an ORF, TRBV23-1 has a function that is uncertain. This CDR3 comprises 16 residues. Trimming cost V 0 bases and J 3 bases; bases outside gene matches: 4. CDR3 nucleotide sequence: TGCGCCAGCAGTCAATCCCTACAGGGGCCTAATGAAAAACTGTTTTTT. Its translation: CASSQSLQGPNEKLFF.

This clone was observed once. J is TRBJ2-7 and V is TRBV21-1; the tabulated D call, TRBD2, remains unverified against the DNA. TRBV21-1 is a pseudogene segment. CDR3 length: 13 residues. CDR3 sequence: CASGSGTSYEQYF. The DNA for the CDR3 is TGTGCCAGCGGATCCGGGACTAGCTACGAGCAGTACTTC.

The rearrangement uses TRBV5-1 and TRBJ2-5, with 11 bases that match TRBD2. Trimming removed 7 bases from V and 5 bases from J; junction bases left unmatched: 16. The CDR3 consists of 17 residues. Germline values: CDR1 SGHRS, CDR2 YFSETQ. Written as DNA, the CDR3 is TGCGCCAGCGCAAAACCGGGACTAGCGGTCGGAAGGGAGACCCAGTACTTC. Its translation is CASAKPGLAVGRETQYF.

On this clone: The junction does not match germline at one end; this may be a read error. The J gene is TRBJ1-1, the V gene TRBV9; 7 nucleotides agree with TRBD1. The V gene's germline CDR1 is SGDLS and CDR2 YYNGEE. CDR3 length: 14 amino acids. CDR3 in amino acids: CANSVQGRDTEAFF. The CDR3 DNA reads as TGTGCCAACAGCGTACAGGGGCGGGACACTGAAGCTTTCTTT.

J is TRBJ1-1 and V is TRBV5-4, with D uncertain. V was trimmed by 0 bases and J by 5 bases, leaving 8 bases between them. This CDR3 comprises 13 residues. The germline gives CDR1 SGHNT, CDR2 YYREEE (reference sequence). The CDR3 loop is CASSLGGETEAFF. The CDR3 DNA reads TGTGCCAGCAGCTTGGGGGGAGAGACTGAAGCTTTCTTT.

The gene calls are TRBV6-1 and TRBJ1-1; D ambiguous. Germline values: CDR1 MNHNS, CDR2 SASEGT. CDR3 length: 15 amino acids. Deletions cut 1 base from V and 7 bases from J, with 16 bases between. The CDR3 nucleotides read TGTGCCAGCAGTGAAGGATGGCGGCAGTTGGTTGAAGCTTTCTTT. This codes for CASSEGWRQLVEAFF.

The J gene is TRBJ2-7, the V gene TRBV6-1, with 8 bases fitting TRBD1. CDR1 is MNHNS and CDR2 is SASEGT in the germline V gene. This CDR3 comprises 14 residues. J lost 3 bases, V lost 3 bases, and 4 bases had no gene match. The CDR3 DNA follows: TGTGCCAGCAGTGATGTGGGACAGGACTACGAGCAGTACTTC. Translating gives CASSDVGQDYEQYF.

This rearrangement joins TRBV4-2 to TRBJ1-4; D not resolved. The ends were cut back, 4 bases at V and 7 bases at J, with 19 bases in the middle. Germline V CDR1 and CDR2: LGHNA, YNFKEQ. CDR3 length: 16 amino acids. CDR3 coding DNA: TGTGCCAGCAGCCTAGAAGAGGGAAGAAGATTTGAAAAACTGTTTTTT. Translation: CASSLEEGRRFEKLFF.

The chain employs TRBV5-1 and TRBJ2-5; tentative D call: TRBD1 (5 bases). Trimming took off 1 base at V and 2 bases at J, with 15 bases between the two ends. Germline V gene lookup returns CDR1 SGHRS and CDR2 YFSETQ. This CDR3 comprises 16 residues. DNA for the CDR3: TGCGCCAGCAGCTTGAGTCCTGGACACCTACAAGAGACCCAGTACTTC. Protein product: CASSLSPGHLQETQYF. Drawing the rest from reference TRBV5-1 and TRBJ2-5, the complete variable domain is KAGVTQTPRYLIKTRGQQVTLSCSPISGHRSVSWYQQTPGQGLQFLFEYFSETQRNKGNFPGRFSGRQFSNSRSEMNVSTLELGDSALYLCASSLSPGHLQETQYFGPGTRLLVL.

The rearrangement links TRBV2 to TRBJ2-1; 7 positions match TRBD2. The CDR3 sequence is 15 residues long. The V gene's germline CDR1 is SNHLY and CDR2 FYNNEI. J was trimmed by 4 bases and V by 4 bases; bases with no gene match: 7. The CDR3 protein is CASSVSASGYNEQFF. As DNA, the CDR3 is TGTGCCAGCAGTGTATCGGCTAGCGGATACAATGAGCAGTTCTTC.

V and J are TRBV6-5 and TRBJ2-7, with D uncertain. The CDR3 extends over 14 amino acids. Germline CDR1 is MNHEY and CDR2 is SVGAGI. V lost 4 bases and J 4 bases, leaving 14 bases between the germline ends. The CDR3 here is CASSSRFSSYEQYF. Written as DNA, the CDR3 is TGTGCCAGCAGTTCGAGGTTCTCCTCGTACGAGCAGTACTTC.

This clone has just a few counts. The chain employs TRBV10-3 and TRBJ1-1; D is unclear. Trimming left V 6 bases short and J 0 bases short, with 8 bases between. Per the germline V gene, CDR1 is ENHRY and CDR2 is SYGVKD. The CDR3 covers 13 residues. CDR3 sequence: CAIRRDLNTEAFF. For the CDR3, the DNA is TGTGCCATCAGGAGAGACTTGAACACTGAAGCTTTCTTT.

The J gene is TRBJ2-6, the V gene TRBV9; D remains ambiguous. CDR3 length: 15 amino acids. The germline V and J ends were trimmed by 2 bases and 0 bases, with 6 bases remaining between them. Looked up from germline, CDR1 is SGDLS and CDR2 is YYNGEE. In DNA form, the CDR3 reads TGTGCCAGCAGCGTCCGGTCCTCTGGGGCCAACGTCCTGACTTTC. Translation: CASSVRSSGANVLTF. The entire variable domain, with the rest obtained from reference TRBV9 and TRBJ2-6, is as follows: DSGVTQTPKHLITATGQRVTLRCSPRSGDLSVYWYQQSLDQGLQFLIQYYNGEERAKGNILERFSAQQFPDLHSELNLSSLELGDSALYFCASSVRSSGANVLTFGAGSRLTVL.

The chain combines TRBV6-5 with TRBJ2-1; 10 nucleotides agree with TRBD2. The CDR3 is 15 amino acids. V was pared by 6 bases and J by 10 bases, with 12 bases of the junction left unmatched. Germline CDR1 and CDR2: MNHEY and SVGAGI. The CDR3 sequence is CASRPAGGGHREQFF. The CDR3 bases are TGTGCCAGCAGGCCAGCGGGGGGGGGACATCGCGAGCAGTTCTTC.

The chain carries TRBV25-1 and TRBJ1-4, with TRBD1 matching 12 bases. In germline, CDR1 is MGHDK, CDR2 SYGVNS. This CDR3 has 15 residues. With V trimmed by 11 bases and J by 7 bases, 11 bases remained unmatched. The DNA of the CDR3 is TGTGCCGATCCGGGACAGGGGGCTTGGCGTGAAAAACTGTTTTTT. This sequence encodes CADPGQGAWREKLFF.

This clone was recorded only once. This sequence joins TRBV7-2 and TRBJ1-1; unclear D gene. CDR1 and CDR2 (germline): SGHTA, FQGNSA. Trimming took off 1 base at V and 5 bases at J, with 11 bases between the two ends. This CDR3 has 14 amino acids. This CDR3 reads CASSLDPFGTEAFF. CDR3 bases: TGTGCCAGCAGCTTAGACCCTTTCGGGACTGAAGCTTTCTTT.

This sequence joins TRBV29-1 and TRBJ2-7; 7 bases line up with TRBD2. V gave up 0 bases and J gave up 7 bases; unmatched junction bases: 6. Germline-derived CDR1 and CDR2 are SQVTM and ANQGSEA. The CDR3 has 13 residues. As DNA, the CDR3 is TGCAGCGTTGAAGATGGACTAGGTGGGGAGCAGTACTTC. This gives the protein CSVEDGLGGEQYF.

The rearrangement links TRBV29-1 to TRBJ2-3; D ambiguous. This CDR3 is built from 16 residues. Between the trimmed V and J ends, which lost 4 bases and 4 bases, there was a span of 21 bases. Germline V gene data show CDR1 as SQVTM and CDR2 as ANQGSEA. The CDR3 loop reads CSVVRGASPKADTQYF. DNA of the CDR3: TGCAGCGTTGTCCGCGGAGCCAGTCCTAAAGCAGATACGCAGTATTTT.

The chain joins TRBV28 to TRBJ2-3; TRBD1 might be the D (6 bases). Germline assignment: CDR1 MDHEN and CDR2 SYDVKM. This CDR3 is 13 amino acids long. Trimming pared 6 bases from V and 4 bases from J, leaving 11 bases between. As DNA, the CDR3 is TGTGCCAGCAGACTACAGGGATCAGATACGCAGTATTTT. Translation gives CASRLQGSDTQYF.

This chain joins TRBV4-2 and TRBJ2-4, with TRBD2 matching over 15 bases. The CDR3 spans 17 residues. The germline gives CDR1 LGHNA, CDR2 YNFKEQ. Unmatched junction bases numbered 4, after V lost 1 base and J lost 6 bases. The CDR3 DNA sequence: TGTGCCAGCAGCCAAGGGACTAGCGGGGGGGCCGCAAACATTCAGTACTTC. Its translation is CASSQGTSGGAANIQYF.

This clone was observed once. One junction end disagrees with the germline gene, perhaps due to a read error. The identical CDR3 is also encoded by other nucleotide sequences in the sample. The CDR3 sequence is CASSGGNHNSPLHF. The CDR3 DNA is TGTGCCAGCAGTGGCGGGAACCATAATTCCCCCCTCCACTTT. The chain carries TRBV2 and TRBJ1-6; D is uncertain. The CDR3 sequence is 14 residues long. Germline CDR1 and CDR2: SNHLY and FYNNEI.

Only a few counts were recorded for this clone. The rearrangement joins TRBV5-1 to TRBJ2-1; TRBD2 might be the D (7 bases). Germline CDR1 is SGHRS and CDR2 is YFSETQ. This CDR3 is 17 amino acids long. V was clipped by 2 bases and J by 6 bases, with 21 bases between them. The CDR3 nucleotides read TGCGCCAGCAGCTTCGGGGCAGGGGTAGCGGGTTTCAATGAGCAGTTCTTC. It encodes CASSFGAGVAGFNEQFF. Combining the CDR3 with reference TRBV5-1 and TRBJ2-1 gives the whole variable domain KAGVTQTPRYLIKTRGQQVTLSCSPISGHRSVSWYQQTPGQGLQFLFEYFSETQRNKGNFPGRFSGRQFSNSRSEMNVSTLELGDSALYLCASSFGAGVAGFNEQFFGPGTRLTVL.

The chain combines TRBV5-4 with TRBJ1-1; 8 nucleotides match TRBD1. With 4 bases clipped from V and 1 base from J, the junction kept 6 bases outside the gene matches. In germline, CDR1 is SGHNT, CDR2 YYREEE (reference sequence). The CDR3 is made up of 15 amino acids. This CDR3 reads CASSPWTGTNTEAFF. DNA for the CDR3: TGTGCCAGCAGCCCATGGACAGGGACGAACACTGAAGCTTTCTTT.

Points on this clone: This same CDR3 is encoded by further DNA sequences in the sample. The V call is TRBV11-1, the J call TRBJ1-1; D is ambiguous. Germline CDR1 and CDR2: SGHAT and FQDESV (reference sequence). The CDR3 has 13 residues. Trimming pared 3 bases from V and 5 bases from J, leaving 10 bases between. CDR3 amino acids: CASSFGERTEAFF. CDR3 nucleotides: TGTGCCAGCAGCTTCGGGGAGAGGACTGAAGCTTTCTTT.

The chain couples TRBV4-2 to TRBJ2-3, with 8 nucleotides matching TRBD2. CDR3 length: 16 amino acids. Unmatched junction bases numbered 7, after V lost 0 bases and J lost 5 bases. Germline CDR1 is LGHNA and CDR2 is YNFKEQ. CDR3 nucleotides: TGTGCCAGCAGCCAAGATCGTGCGGGAGGTCTAGATACGCAGTATTTT. This encodes CASSQDRAGGLDTQYF.

The table lists this clone with a count of one. The rearrangement links TRBV6-5 to TRBJ1-1; 8 positions match TRBD1. This CDR3 has 13 amino acids. J gave up 4 bases and V 6 bases, and 4 bases lay outside the gene matches. Germline V gene data show CDR1 as MNHEY and CDR2 as SVGAGI. CDR3 residues: CASRYDRGTEAFF. The CDR3, as DNA: TGTGCCAGCAGGTATGACAGGGGCACTGAAGCTTTCTTT.